Listed here is a single T cell receptor beta chain. The antigen is undetermined. This CDR3 has 15 residues. The V gene's germline CDR1 is SGHDN and CDR2 FVKESK. The germline V and J ends were trimmed by 1 base and 2 bases, with 10 bases remaining between them. The data belong to a study of T cell responses to AZD1222 COVID-19 vaccine. Overall study results and limits: In a largely white British group with more females than males, clonal diversity was possibly underestimated. Two doses of AZD1222 preceded a rise in Spike-specific TCR breadth and depth.

Produced via immunoSEQ multiplex PCR; TCRdb's table is partial and in-frame only. The repertoire includes about 150,000 clones, just under 95% of them detected once, and roughly 1.3% sits in the top ten. This receptor was identified in an adult in good health. This specimen was peripheral blood, taken on day 0 of AZD1222 vaccination. The J gene is TRBJ2-3, the V gene TRBV14; D is possibly TRBD2 (6 bases). As DNA, the CDR3 is TGTGCCAGCAGCCAAGTTGCGGGGCCCACAGATACGCAGTATTTT. Amino acids: CASSQVAGPTDTQYF.